The T cell receptor beta chain described here comes from a study of T cell responses to AZD1222 COVID-19 vaccine. Assay: immunoSEQ multiplex PCR; the TCRdb copy retains only in-frame clones and omits some. The table lists roughly 150,000 clones, 80% to 95% of them singletons. This CDR3 is 13 amino acids long. V was clipped by 4 bases and J by 4 bases, with 8 bases between them. V is TRBV12-3 or TRBV12-4 and J is TRBJ2-1; a possible D gene is TRBD2 (6 bases). The specimen comprised peripheral blood, sampled on day 0 of AZD1222 vaccination. The receptor's source is an adult in good health. The CDR3 here is CASSSGLYNEQFF. The CDR3 DNA follows: TGTGCCAGCAGTTCGGGACTTTACAATGAGCAGTTCTTC.